One sample yielded the 30 T cell receptor beta chains listed below, sequenced in a study of identical twins. One entry per CDR3 protein, called by TCRdb with MiXCR from the 5' RACE reads. The sample has around 490,000 distinct CDR3 sequences, around 20% seen once. This sample also appeared in a second study, on yellow fever vaccine responses in identical twins.

Sequencing was carried out using CD4+ T cells sorted from blood. The receptor set was obtained from a woman under 30 in good health.

This clonotype was picked up a small number of times. V and J are TRBV19 and TRBJ2-2; D gene unclear. Germline lookup yields CDR1 LNHDA and CDR2 SQIVND (reference sequence). The germline V and J ends were trimmed by 1 base and 4 bases, with 7 bases remaining between them. This CDR3 has 14 amino acids. This CDR3 reads CASSIGTLTGELFF. CDR3 in DNA: TGTGCCAGTAGTATAGGGACCCTCACCGGGGAGCTGTTTTTT. The full variable domain, rest sourced from reference TRBV19 and TRBJ2-2, is DGGITQSPKYLFRKEGQNVTLSCEQNLNHDAMYWYRQDPGQGLRLIYYSQIVNDFQKGDIAEGYSVSREKKESFPLTVTSAQKNPTAFYLCASSIGTLTGELFFGEGSRLTVL.

This clonotype appeared a few times. The chain joins TRBV5-1 to TRBJ2-1; 12 nucleotides align to TRBD2. CDR1 and CDR2 from the germline V gene are SGHRS and YFSETQ. This CDR3 region has 16 residues. The V gene end was trimmed by 4 bases and the J gene end by 2 bases; junction bases not matched to a gene: 4. In nucleotides, the CDR3 is TGCGCCAGCAGCCCTGGGACTAGCGGGCCCTACAATGAGCAGTTCTTC. This codes for CASSPGTSGPYNEQFF.

This clonotype was recorded a few times. V is TRBV27 and J is TRBJ2-7, with 12 bases identical to TRBD2. The V gene end was trimmed by 4 bases and the J gene end by 6 bases; junction bases not matched to a gene: 7. Germline V gene sequence: CDR1 MNHEY, CDR2 SMNVEV (reference sequence). The CDR3 consists of 15 residues. This CDR3 reads CASSSGLAGSSEQYF. The CDR3 DNA reads as TGTGCCAGCAGTTCCGGACTAGCGGGATCTAGCGAGCAGTACTTC.

This clonotype appeared many times. V and J are TRBV20-1 and TRBJ2-1; the match to TRBD2 covers 8 bases. The CDR3 sequence is 13 residues long. Germline trimming cut 6 bases from V and 3 bases from J; bases unmatched to any gene: 4. From germline, CDR1 is DFQATT and CDR2 SNEGSKA (reference sequence). DNA for the CDR3: TGCAGTGCCCGGGAGGGCGGCTACAATGAGCAGTTCTTC. The encoded protein is CSAREGGYNEQFF.

This clonotype was seen a few times. This chain uses TRBV27 with TRBJ1-1; 7 bases match TRBD1. Per germline, CDR1 MNHEY and CDR2 SMNVEV (reference sequence). The CDR3 has 14 residues. With 6 bases clipped from V and 4 bases from J, the junction kept 8 bases outside the gene matches. The CDR3 loop is CASRETGMATEAFF. In DNA form, the CDR3 reads TGTGCCAGCAGGGAGACAGGGATGGCCACTGAAGCTTTCTTT.

This clonotype showed up many times. The junction and the germline gene differ at one end; a read error may be behind it. The V and J genes are TRBV12-3 or TRBV12-4 and TRBJ2-3; no clear D gene. This CDR3 is 11 amino acids long. The CDR3 protein is CASSLLDTQYF. In nucleotides, the CDR3 is TGCGCCAGCAGCTTATTAGATACGCAGTATTTT.

This clonotype was detected only a few times. The J gene is TRBJ1-4, the V gene TRBV11-2; D is unclear. CDR1 SGHAT and CDR2 FQNNGV come from the germline V gene. The CDR3 is 14 amino acids. V was clipped by 1 base and J by 7 bases, with 10 bases between them. CDR3 loop: CASSLVGSFEKLFF. The CDR3 DNA follows: TGTGCCAGCAGCTTAGTAGGCAGCTTTGAAAAACTGTTTTTT.

This clonotype was picked up a small number of times. This chain connects TRBV20-1 to TRBJ2-3, with D perhaps TRBD2 (6 bases). V shed 1 base and J shed 3 bases, with 23 bases lying between them. There are 18 residues in the CDR3. Looked up from germline, CDR1 is DFQATT and CDR2 is SNEGSKA (reference sequence). The CDR3 DNA reads TGCAGTGCTAGAGCCCTCTTACCTTTGAGCGGGCGAACAGATACGCAGTATTTT. Translating gives CSARALLPLSGRTDTQYF.

The rearrangement links TRBV7-9 to TRBJ2-7; D call uncertain. V dropped 5 bases and J dropped 1 base, with 6 bases sitting between them. Germline lookup yields CDR1 SEHNR and CDR2 FQNEAQ (reference sequence). CDR3 length: 12 amino acids. The CDR3 loop reads CASSPVSYEQYF. Here the CDR3 DNA reads TGTGCCAGCAGCCCCGTATCCTACGAGCAGTACTTC.

V and J are TRBV28 and TRBJ2-7; 8 nucleotides match TRBD1. Per germline, CDR1 MDHEN and CDR2 SYDVKM. The CDR3 totals 14 residues. Trimming removed 6 bases from V and 5 bases from J; junction bases left unmatched: 9. Written as DNA, the CDR3 is TGTGCCAGCAGCCAAGGACAGGGCTTCCACGAGCAGTACTTC. It codes for CASSQGQGFHEQYF.

This clonotype has just a few counts. V and J are TRBV11-1 and TRBJ2-1, with D tentatively TRBD1 (6 bases). V shed 1 base and J shed 12 bases, with 19 bases lying between them. The CDR3 length is 15 residues. Germline CDR1 is SGHAT and CDR2 is FQDESV (reference sequence). The CDR3: CASSLEQGGWEGQFF. The DNA for the CDR3 is TGTGCCAGCAGCTTAGAACAGGGTGGATGGGAAGGGCAGTTCTTC.

This clonotype was recorded a few times. The chain has TRBV11-2 and TRBJ2-1; 8 nucleotides line up with TRBD2. Germline V gene sequence: CDR1 SGHAT, CDR2 FQNNGV. This CDR3 region has 16 residues. V trimming: 2 bases; J trimming: 3 bases; junction bases outside the gene matches: 6. The CDR3 nucleotides read TGTGCCAGCAGCTTAAGAGCGGGAGACCTCTACAATGAGCAGTTCTTC. Residues: CASSLRAGDLYNEQFF. The whole variable domain, remainder taken from reference TRBV11-2 and TRBJ2-1, is EAGVAQSPRYKIIEKRQSVAFWCNPISGHATLYWYQQILGQGPKLLIQFQNNGVVDDSQLPKDRFSAERLKGVDSTLKIQPAKLEDSAVYLCASSLRAGDLYNEQFFGPGTRLTVL.

The rearrangement joins TRBV10-3 to TRBJ2-5; 8 bases line up with TRBD1. The V segment lost 4 bases and the J segment 2 bases; nucleotides outside the gene matches: 6. The CDR3 extends over 15 amino acids. Germline CDR1 and CDR2: ENHRY and SYGVKD. Here the CDR3 reads CAISGTGQFQETQYF. The CDR3 DNA follows: TGTGCCATCAGTGGGACAGGGCAATTTCAAGAGACCCAGTACTTC.

The chain carries TRBV10-1 and TRBJ1-1; the D is unclear. The V and J ends lost 7 bases and 11 bases respectively, with 14 bases between them. Germline CDR1 reads WNHNN; CDR2 reads SYGVQD (reference sequence). The CDR3 sequence is 11 residues long. In DNA, the CDR3 is TGCGCCAGCAAAGAAGGGTCTACGGCTTTCTTT. It translates to CASKEGSTAFF.

The chain employs TRBV27 and TRBJ2-5, with 8 positions matching TRBD2. This CDR3 contains 16 residues. In germline, CDR1 is MNHEY, CDR2 SMNVEV (reference sequence). The V gene end was trimmed by 3 bases and the J gene end by 1 base; junction bases not matched to a gene: 7. CDR3 loop: CASSFRASGSQETQYF. CDR3 sequence (DNA): TGTGCCAGCAGTTTTCGCGCTAGCGGGTCCCAAGAGACCCAGTACTTC.

The chain has TRBV5-1 and TRBJ2-1; D ambiguous. Between the trimmed V and J ends, which lost 1 base and 7 bases, there was a span of 9 bases. The V gene's germline CDR1 is SGHRS and CDR2 YFSETQ. The CDR3 loop spans 13 amino acids. CDR3 loop: CASSLQDRNEQFF. CDR3 in DNA: TGCGCCAGCAGCTTGCAGGATAGGAATGAGCAGTTCTTC.

This clonotype was detected a few times. This rearrangement joins TRBV12-3 or TRBV12-4 to TRBJ2-1; the match to TRBD1 covers 8 bases. Losses at the gene ends were 6 bases for V and 4 bases for J; bases not matched to a gene: 8. The CDR3 has 15 amino acids. This CDR3 is CASSPGQVPYNEQFF. CDR3 nucleotide sequence: TGTGCCAGCAGCCCGGGACAGGTGCCGTACAATGAGCAGTTCTTC.

This chain links TRBV4-1 with TRBJ1-6; D is unclear. Between the trimmed V and J ends, which lost 0 bases and 6 bases, there was a span of 9 bases. CDR3 length: 15 amino acids. Germline V CDR1 and CDR2: MGHRA, YSYEKL. The CDR3 sequence is CASSQEWQTNSPLHF. The CDR3 nucleotides read TGCGCCAGCAGCCAAGAGTGGCAGACTAATTCACCCCTCCACTTT.

The chain couples TRBV19 to TRBJ2-5, with a weak D call TRBD2 (7 bases). CDR1 is LNHDA, CDR2 SQIVND, per germline (reference sequence). V lost 10 bases, J lost 4 bases, and 16 bases lay in between. The length of the CDR3 is 13 residues. For the CDR3, the DNA is TGTGCCACCCGGAGGGGGGGCGGAGAGACCCAGTACTTC. Amino acids: CATRRGGGETQYF. Drawing the rest from reference TRBV19 and TRBJ2-5, the complete variable domain is DGGITQSPKYLFRKEGQNVTLSCEQNLNHDAMYWYRQDPGQGLRLIYYSQIVNDFQKGDIAEGYSVSREKKESFPLTVTSAQKNPTAFYLCATRRGGGETQYFGPGTRLLVL.

The chain combines TRBV24-1 with TRBJ2-2, with 7 positions matching TRBD1. The CDR3 is 15 amino acids. The V gene's germline CDR1 is KGHDR and CDR2 SFDVKD. The V gene end was trimmed by 12 bases and the J gene end by 1 base; junction bases not matched to a gene: 10. The CDR3 region is CACQGDSMNTGELFF. As DNA, the CDR3 is TGTGCCTGCCAGGGGGACAGCATGAACACCGGGGAGCTGTTTTTT.

This clonotype was recorded at least ten times. The gene calls are TRBV4-2 and TRBJ2-7; a weak D match, TRBD2 (6 bases). Trimming took 0 bases from V and 5 from J, leaving 14 bases between them. Germline-derived CDR1 and CDR2 are LGHNA and YNFKEQ. The CDR3 extends over 15 amino acids. CDR3 loop: CASSQDELTGDEQYF. The CDR3 nucleotides read TGTGCCAGCAGCCAAGATGAACTCACGGGAGACGAGCAGTACTTC.

The rearrangement joins TRBV12-3 or TRBV12-4 to TRBJ1-5; D is perhaps TRBD1 (6 bases). The length of the CDR3 is 15 residues. V lost 3 bases and J 4 bases, leaving 13 bases between the germline ends. CDR3 coding DNA: TGTGCCAGCAGTTTCCAACAGGGAGGGAATCAGCCCCAGCATTTT. Residues: CASSFQQGGNQPQHF.

This clonotype was seen more than once but under ten times. The rearrangement links TRBV5-5 to TRBJ2-4; 7 nucleotides align to TRBD1. This CDR3 contains 12 residues. The J segment lost 7 bases and the V segment lost 3 bases, leaving 1 base of the junction unmatched. Germline-derived CDR1 and CDR2 are SGHKS and YYEKEE (reference sequence). The DNA of the CDR3 is TGTGCCAGCAGCTCAGGGGGTAACATTCAGTACTTC. Its protein product is CASSSGGNIQYF.

In its sample, this clonotype was seen a few times. The rearrangement uses TRBV2 and TRBJ2-1, with 10 bases matching TRBD2. CDR1 and CDR2 from the germline V gene are SNHLY and FYNNEI. V shed 7 bases, J shed 7 bases, and the junction held 7 bases outside the gene matches. The CDR3 length is 14 residues. CDR3 nucleotide sequence: TGTGCCAGCACGTCACTAGCGGGGATTAATGAGCAGTTCTTC. Its protein product is CASTSLAGINEQFF.

The chain couples TRBV7-9 to TRBJ2-7; 9 positions agree with TRBD1. The germline gives CDR1 SEHNR, CDR2 FQNEAQ (reference sequence). The CDR3 has 16 amino acids. Trimming removed 4 bases from V and 3 bases from J; junction bases left unmatched: 10. CDR3 sequence: CASSSEVGTGSYEQYF. In DNA, the CDR3 is TGTGCCAGCAGCTCAGAAGTCGGGACAGGGAGCTACGAGCAGTACTTC.

The J gene is TRBJ2-3, the V gene TRBV15; no definite D call. V lost 3 bases and J 0 bases, leaving 13 bases between the germline ends. Germline V gene lookup returns CDR1 LNHNV and CDR2 YYDKDF (reference sequence). This CDR3 has 16 residues. The CDR3 loop is CATSSKWETSTDTQYF. The CDR3 nucleotides are TGTGCCACCAGCAGTAAGTGGGAAACTAGCACAGATACGCAGTATTTT.

This chain uses TRBV2 with TRBJ1-4; TRBD1 matches 10 bases. The germline gives CDR1 SNHLY, CDR2 FYNNEI. The CDR3 totals 17 residues. Losses at the gene ends were 4 bases for V and 0 bases for J; bases not matched to a gene: 5. The CDR3 bases are TGTGCCAGCAGTGCCCGGGACAGGGGCGCAACTAATGAAAAACTGTTTTTT. This codes for CASSARDRGATNEKLFF. Supplemented by reference TRBV2 and TRBJ1-4, the full variable domain reads EPEVTQTPSHQVTQMGQEVILRCVPISNHLYFYWYRQILGQKVEFLVSFYNNEISEKSEIFDDQFSVERPDGSNFTLKIRSTKLEDSAMYFCASSARDRGATNEKLFFGSGTQLSVL.

This clonotype was detected a few times. This sequence joins TRBV12-3 or TRBV12-4 and TRBJ2-5; D unresolved. Trimming took off 1 base at V and 6 bases at J, with 9 bases between the two ends. This CDR3 spans 13 amino acids. The CDR3 DNA sequence: TGTGCCAGCAGTTTAGTTGACATCCAGACCCAGTACTTC. Protein: CASSLVDIQTQYF.

The chain combines TRBV9 with TRBJ2-6; maybe TRBD2 (5 bases). Trimming took off 6 bases at V and 2 bases at J, with 18 bases between the two ends. Germline-derived CDR1 and CDR2 are SGDLS and YYNGEE. This CDR3 is 17 amino acids long. The DNA of the CDR3 is TGTGCCAGCACCCATACCGCCCGGGGAGCTGGGGCCAACGTCCTGACTTTC. It translates to CASTHTARGAGANVLTF.

This clonotype was seen only a few times. The chain recombines TRBV15 with TRBJ2-1; no reliable D call. Germline lookup yields CDR1 LNHNV and CDR2 YYDKDF (reference sequence). The CDR3 extends over 17 amino acids. V lost 0 bases to trimming and J lost 5 bases, with 17 bases between them. The CDR3 DNA sequence: TGTGCCACCAGCAGAGATAGTAGGGCCGTTCGGAACAATGAGCAGTTCTTC. It is translated as CATSRDSRAVRNNEQFF.